This T cell receptor beta chain was identified in a study of vaccination and CD4 T cells after COVID-19. Turning to the study itself: Post-COVID draws came a median around 100 days after diagnosis (range 35 to 161). Findings and caveats of the study: The researchers studied relatively few convalescent patients and omitted early post-infection timepoints. Researchers report that a median approximately 87% of reactive clones in convalescent patients surfaced only post-vaccination.

Trimming at V came to 3 bases and at J to 1 base, leaving 8 bases not matched to a gene. The CDR3 extends over 17 amino acids. Germline V gene data show CDR1 as MDHEN and CDR2 as SYDVKM. The treatment: approximately 9-day PBMC culture with coronavirus spike peptide pools or control peptides (ViraFEST assay). Prior to the COVID-19 pandemic (2011-2018), the unexposed donor's CD4+ T cells were collected. An Oncomine TCR Beta short-read assay was used to sequence the DNA from cultured CD4+ T cells. Genomic DNA extraction was carried out from cultured CD4+ T cells. TCRdb analysed the PCR reads with MiXCR anew, one entry per CDR3 protein. Here the sample spans fewer than 13,000 distinct CDR3 sequences, roughly 40% being singletons. Turning to this clonotype: Its specificity is unknown.

The clonotype originates from a human donor in good health. Sequencing was performed on CD4+ T cells from blood, cultured in vitro. The rearrangement links TRBV28 to TRBJ2-1; 8 bases fit TRBD2. The chain's CDR3 is CASSLRRSGGSYNEQFF. CDR3 DNA sequence: TGTGCCAGCAGTTTGCGGAGAAGCGGGGGTTCCTACAATGAGCAGTTCTTC.